The 31 T cell receptor beta chains reported below all come from one sample, sequenced in a study of patients and donors after allogeneic stem cell transplantation. Via MiXCR, TCRdb re-called the RT-PCR reads, giving one row per CDR3 protein. The sample lists about 72,000 distinct CDR3 sequences; around 27% were seen once. Sequences were obtained from blood, either unsorted or a sorted T cell fraction (not recorded which). These receptors originate from a human donor who was either an allogeneic HSCT recipient or a stem cell or donor lymphocyte infusion donor (not recorded which). It is not recorded whose cells these are; they may come from a transplant donor.

The gene calls are TRBV12-3 or TRBV12-4 and TRBJ2-2; D uncertain. Trimming took 7 bases from V and 1 from J, leaving 7 bases between them. CDR3 length: 13 residues. The CDR3 protein is CASTRRNTGELFF. The DNA of the CDR3 is TGTGCCAGCACCCGCAGGAACACCGGGGAGCTGTTTTTT.

There are a few counts of this clonotype. The chain recombines TRBV5-1 with TRBJ1-2; the match to TRBD1 covers 8 bases. The CDR3 loop spans 14 amino acids. The ends lost 5 bases at V and 8 bases at J; junction bases unmatched: 11. The germline gives CDR1 SGHRS, CDR2 YFSETQ. The CDR3 DNA sequence: TGCGCCAGCAGACCCGGACAGGGTTGGATCGGCTACACCTTC. Encoded protein: CASRPGQGWIGYTF.

The V and J genes are TRBV2 and TRBJ1-6; 7 bases match TRBD1. The J segment lost 7 bases and the V segment lost 9 bases, leaving 9 bases of the junction unmatched. This CDR3 spans 14 amino acids. CDR1 and CDR2 from the germline V gene are SNHLY and FYNNEI. CDR3 bases: TGTGCCAGTCACGCGGAGGGGGCGAATTCACCCCTCCACTTT. Protein product: CASHAEGANSPLHF. The whole variable domain, remainder taken from reference TRBV2 and TRBJ1-6, is EPEVTQTPSHQVTQMGQEVILRCVPISNHLYFYWYRQILGQKVEFLVSFYNNEISEKSEIFDDQFSVERPDGSNFTLKIRSTKLEDSAMYFCASHAEGANSPLHFGNGTRLTVT.

This clonotype was counted only a few times. This sequence joins TRBV6-2 or TRBV6-3 and TRBJ2-1; 7 positions match TRBD1. From germline, CDR1 is MNHEY and CDR2 SVGEGT. The J segment lost 4 bases and the V segment lost 6 bases, leaving 3 bases of the junction unmatched. The CDR3 is 13 amino acids. CDR3 DNA sequence: TGTGCCAGCAGGCAGGGGGATTACAATGAGCAGTTCTTC. Translated: CASRQGDYNEQFF.

This clonotype was detected only a few times. V gene TRBV7-9 combines with J gene TRBJ1-2; possibly TRBD1 for D (5 bases). Germline V gene sequence: CDR1 SEHNR, CDR2 FQNEAQ (reference sequence). Deletions cut 5 bases from V and 3 bases from J, with 16 bases between. CDR3 length: 15 residues. CDR3 nucleotides: TGTGCCAGCAGCGGACGACAGCCCCTAGACTATGGCTACACCTTC. It codes for CASSGRQPLDYGYTF.

This chain links TRBV4-3 with TRBJ2-4; TRBD2 aligns across 8 bases. Germline V gene lookup returns CDR1 LGHNA and CDR2 YSLEER. The length of the CDR3 is 17 residues. V lost 0 bases to trimming and J lost 7 bases; unmatched junction nucleotides: 11. CDR3 in DNA: TGCGCCAGCAGCCAAGATGTCCCGGGAGGGCGGTTGAACATTCAGTACTTC. Translation gives CASSQDVPGGRLNIQYF.

This chain connects TRBV28 to TRBJ2-2; TRBD1 matches at 10 bases. With V trimmed by 10 bases and J by 3 bases, 8 bases remained unmatched. The CDR3 has 15 amino acids. Looked up from germline, CDR1 is MDHEN and CDR2 is SYDVKM. The CDR3 bases are TGTGCCATGTCGACCGGGACAGGGGACACCGGGGAGCTGTTTTTT. Residues: CAMSTGTGDTGELFF.

This chain uses TRBV27 with TRBJ1-1; D uncertain. V was pared by 2 bases and J by 8 bases, with 12 bases between. The CDR3 length is 13 residues. Looked up from germline, CDR1 is MNHEY and CDR2 is SMNVEV (reference sequence). This CDR3 reads CASSLKSNREAFF. In DNA form, the CDR3 reads TGTGCCAGCAGTTTAAAGAGCAATCGGGAAGCTTTCTTT.

The genes are TRBV27 and TRBJ1-1, with unresolved D. Germline V CDR1 and CDR2: MNHEY, SMNVEV (reference sequence). The CDR3 consists of 13 residues. Trimming took off 3 bases at V and 0 bases at J, with 5 bases between the two ends. CDR3 sequence (DNA): TGTGCCAGCAGTTTCCGGGTGAACACTGAAGCTTTCTTT. This encodes CASSFRVNTEAFF.

This clonotype turned up a few times. The chain joins TRBV18 to TRBJ1-5; D not certain. Trimming took off 0 bases at V and 1 base at J, with 4 bases between the two ends. The germline gives CDR1 KGHSH, CDR2 LQKENI. This CDR3 contains 14 residues. The CDR3 region is CASSPPYSNQPQHF. DNA of the CDR3: TGTGCCAGCTCACCACCGTACAGCAATCAGCCCCAGCATTTT.

This chain joins TRBV29-1 and TRBJ1-1, with D unresolved. V lost 3 bases to trimming and J lost 4 bases, with 12 bases between them. CDR3 size: 13 residues. Germline V gene lookup returns CDR1 SQVTM and CDR2 ANQGSEA. CDR3 residues: CSVEARRFTEAFF. In DNA, the CDR3 is TGCAGCGTTGAGGCCAGAAGATTCACTGAAGCTTTCTTT.

This chain joins TRBV12-3 or TRBV12-4 and TRBJ2-3, with 9 bases matching TRBD1. The CDR3 spans 14 residues. Losses at the gene ends were 6 bases for V and 4 bases for J; bases not matched to a gene: 5. CDR3 amino acids: CASRSGTGPDTQYF. DNA for the CDR3: TGTGCCAGCAGAAGCGGGACAGGGCCAGATACGCAGTATTTT.

The genes are TRBV10-3 and TRBJ1-6; 9 bases match TRBD1. Trimming took 3 bases from V and 6 from J; bases not matched to a gene: 12. Germline V gives CDR1 ENHRY, CDR2 SYGVKD. This CDR3 is built from 18 residues. CDR3 nucleotides: TGTGCCATCAGTGACCCCCTTTCCGGGACAGGGTTTAATTCACCCCTCCACTTT. Amino acids: CAISDPLSGTGFNSPLHF.

The sample holds a few counts of this clonotype. The rearrangement links TRBV20-1 to TRBJ1-2; D perhaps matches TRBD1 (5 bases). With 1 base removed from V and 3 bases from J, the gap between germline ends came to 12 bases. CDR3 length: 14 amino acids. The germline V gene encodes CDR1 DFQATT and CDR2 SNEGSKA (reference sequence). The CDR3 reads CSARVARDYYGYTF. As DNA, the CDR3 is TGCAGTGCTAGAGTCGCAAGGGACTACTATGGCTACACCTTC.

V usage is TRBV5-8 and J usage is TRBJ1-3; 7 bases are shared with TRBD1. This CDR3 spans 14 amino acids. Germline trimming cut 9 bases from V and 2 bases from J; bases unmatched to any gene: 8. Germline values: CDR1 SGHTS, CDR2 YDEGEE. In DNA, the CDR3 is TGTGCCATCACCCCAGGGGGGACTGGAAACACCATATATTTT. Translation gives CAITPGGTGNTIYF. Using reference TRBV5-8 and TRBJ1-3 for the parts outside the CDR3, the full variable domain is EAGVTQSPTHLIKTRGQQATLRCSPISGHTSVYWYQQALGLGLQFLLWYDEGEERNRGNFPPRFSGRQFPNYSSELNVNALELEDSALYLCAITPGGTGNTIYFGEGSWLTVV.

The V gene is TRBV7-9, the J gene TRBJ1-5, with a possible D match to TRBD1 (6 bases). This CDR3 comprises 15 residues. V was trimmed by 4 bases and J by 6 bases, leaving 16 bases between them. The germline V gene has CDR1 SEHNR and CDR2 FQNEAQ (reference sequence). CDR3 residues: CASSSTGPRGQPQHF. CDR3 nucleotides: TGTGCCAGCAGCTCCACAGGGCCTCGGGGTCAGCCCCAGCATTTT.

In this sample, this clonotype turned up many times. V is TRBV6-7 and J is TRBJ1-5; no clear D. TRBV6-7 is noted as an ORF with a role that remains uncertain. CDR3 length: 17 residues. With 1 base removed from V and 6 bases from J, the gap between germline ends came to 19 bases. CDR3 sequence reads: CASSYFLKIALFQPQHF. In DNA, the CDR3 is TGTGCCAGCAGTTACTTCCTTAAGATAGCATTATTTCAGCCCCAGCATTTT.

The V and J genes are TRBV5-1 and TRBJ1-3, with a weak D call TRBD1 (5 bases). Germline CDR1 is SGHRS and CDR2 is YFSETQ. The CDR3 covers 17 residues. V was clipped by 2 bases and J by 0 bases, with 15 bases between them. CDR3 sequence (DNA): TGCGCCAGCAGCTTCTCTGAGGGGCAAATCTCTGGAAACACCATATATTTT. It specifies CASSFSEGQISGNTIYF.

This chain joins TRBV3-1 and TRBJ2-5; D unclear. V lost 3 bases and J lost 1, with 3 bases in between. Germline CDR1 and CDR2: LGHDT and YNNKEL (reference sequence). The CDR3 is made up of 12 amino acids. CDR3 in amino acids: CASSHLQETQYF. The CDR3 bases are TGTGCCAGCAGCCATCTCCAAGAGACCCAGTACTTC.

The rearrangement links TRBV12-3 or TRBV12-4 to TRBJ2-5; 12 bases align to TRBD1. This CDR3 is built from 15 residues. After removal of 6 bases from V and 5 bases from J, the junction contained 7 bases not matched to a gene. CDR3 amino acids: CASRGGQGAVETQYF. As DNA, the CDR3 is TGTGCCAGCAGAGGGGGACAGGGGGCAGTGGAGACCCAGTACTTC.

CDR3 region: CASSQDPPTRRYSYEQYF. The CDR3 bases are TGTGCCAGCAGCCAAGATCCCCCTACCAGGAGATACTCCTACGAGCAGTACTTC. This sequence joins TRBV4-2 and TRBJ2-7, with D hard to call. With 0 bases removed from V and 0 bases from J, the gap between germline ends came to 18 bases. Germline V gives CDR1 LGHNA, CDR2 YNFKEQ. The CDR3 has 18 residues.

This clonotype came up a few times. V is TRBV28 and J is TRBJ2-7; 11 bases align to TRBD2. The CDR3 length is 13 residues. Germline trimming cut 7 bases from V and 2 bases from J; bases unmatched to any gene: 1. Per the germline V gene, CDR1 is MDHEN and CDR2 is SYDVKM. CDR3 sequence: CASTLAGAYEQYF. The CDR3 nucleotides are TGTGCCAGCACACTAGCGGGAGCCTACGAGCAGTACTTC.

The V and J genes are TRBV18 and TRBJ2-5; the match to TRBD2 covers 13 bases. Germline V gene sequence: CDR1 KGHSH, CDR2 LQKENI. The J segment lost 4 bases and the V segment lost 4 bases, leaving 6 bases of the junction unmatched. The CDR3 totals 16 residues. CDR3 sequence reads: CASSLYRLAGGETQYF. CDR3 coding DNA: TGTGCCAGCTCACTGTACCGACTAGCGGGAGGAGAGACCCAGTACTTC.

The rearrangement joins TRBV7-2 to TRBJ2-7; 8 positions agree with TRBD2. The CDR3 extends over 14 amino acids. Germline CDR1 reads SGHTA; CDR2 reads FQGNSA. V lost 3 bases and J lost 3; bases outside the gene matches: 4. The CDR3 region has the DNA TGTGCCAGCAGCTTCACTAGCGGAGACTACGAGCAGTACTTC. Translation gives CASSFTSGDYEQYF.

This clonotype has a handful of counts. V gene TRBV5-1 combines with J gene TRBJ2-5; TRBD2 is a possible D gene (6 bases). The germline V gene encodes CDR1 SGHRS and CDR2 YFSETQ. V was pared by 4 bases and J by 3 bases, with 10 bases between. There are 13 residues in the CDR3. In nucleotides, the CDR3 is TGCGCCAGCAGCAGGGAGGTGGAAGAGACCCAGTACTTC. Translation gives CASSREVEETQYF.

The CDR3 reads CASTPVVTGEAFF. DNA of the CDR3: TGTGCCAGCACTCCGGTGGTAACAGGAGAAGCTTTCTTT. The genes are TRBV12-3 or TRBV12-4 and TRBJ1-1, with D possibly TRBD1 on 5 matching bases. V was trimmed by 7 bases and J by 8 bases, leaving 17 bases between them. The CDR3 has 13 residues.

The rearrangement uses TRBV18 and TRBJ2-1; TRBD1 is a possible D gene (6 bases). The CDR3 consists of 13 residues. V was clipped by 1 base and J by 7 bases, with 8 bases between them. CDR1 is KGHSH and CDR2 is LQKENI in the germline V gene. This CDR3 reads CASSPRTVNEQFF. The CDR3 nucleotides are TGTGCCAGCTCACCACGGACAGTAAATGAGCAGTTCTTC.

This chain links TRBV18 with TRBJ1-2; D remains ambiguous. The CDR3 length is 13 residues. Trimming removed 0 bases from V and 6 bases from J, with 8 bases in between. The germline CDR1 and CDR2 sequences are KGHSH and LQKENI. The CDR3 loop is CASSPPLGNGYTF. In DNA, the CDR3 is TGTGCCAGCTCACCACCGTTGGGAAATGGCTACACCTTC.

This clonotype was observed a few times. The rearrangement links TRBV20-1 to TRBJ2-1; TRBD1 aligns across 9 bases. Trimming at V came to 2 bases and at J to 3 bases, leaving 5 bases not matched to a gene. This CDR3 region has 15 residues. CDR1 DFQATT and CDR2 SNEGSKA come from the germline V gene (reference sequence). The CDR3: CSARSGTGLYNEQFF. The CDR3, as DNA: TGCAGTGCTAGATCCGGGACAGGGCTCTACAATGAGCAGTTCTTC.

This chain links TRBV3-1 with TRBJ1-4; D gene ambiguous. The ends were cut back, 1 base at V and 6 bases at J, with 3 bases in the middle. Germline lookup yields CDR1 LGHDT and CDR2 YNNKEL (reference sequence). The CDR3 contains 12 residues. CDR3 in DNA: TGTGCCAGCAGCCAAGCGGATGAAAAACTGTTTTTT. Protein sequence: CASSQADEKLFF.

This clonotype was seen only a few times. This chain links TRBV5-1 with TRBJ2-1; 8 nucleotides agree with TRBD1. The germline V gene encodes CDR1 SGHRS and CDR2 YFSETQ. Trimming removed 3 bases from V and 4 bases from J; junction bases left unmatched: 3. The CDR3 is 14 residues long. The CDR3 here is CASSWGQAYNEQFF. The CDR3, as DNA: TGCGCCAGCAGCTGGGGACAGGCTTACAATGAGCAGTTCTTC.